This T cell receptor (beta chain) was sequenced for a study of T cell clones after liver transplantation (dated 2019 in TCRdb). A note on the overall study: The samples were obtained from ITN030ST, a randomized trial that attempted immunosuppression withdrawal within 2 years after liver transplantation. Donor-reactive T cell clones were identified by TCRbeta sequencing after a pre-transplant mixed lymphocyte reaction and then tracked in post-transplant blood. Third party-reactive TCRbeta sequences from pre-transplant MLRs were also identified as an antigen-independent comparator for donor-reactive sequences. Three of the eight recipients were HCV-positive; the others were transplanted for non-autoimmune, non-viral indications. Subjects received no induction therapy and standard immunosuppression until randomization at 12-24 months post-transplant. Tolerance meant complete immunosuppression withdrawal for at least one year without liver enzymes rising beyond twice the upper limit of normal. Blood samples were collected pre-transplant, pre-randomization before withdrawal, and post-randomization after either full withdrawal or failed withdrawal. The studied cohort comprised 8 liver transplant recipients, 3 classified as tolerant and 5 as non-tolerant. Overall results and qualifications from the work: In 5 of 8 subjects, circulating donor-reactive CD4 TCRbeta sequences decreased significantly after transplant, regardless of tolerance or HCV status. A greater decline was seen for donor-reactive sequences than for third party-reactive sequences, suggesting partial antigen-specific deletion unrelated to withdrawal success. Low numbers of available donor cells limited the measurable donor-reactive repertoire in a couple of subjects. The conclusions were preliminary, being limited by small, heterogeneous patient numbers and by non-standardized post-transplant time points. Once repertoire turnover was taken into account, donor-reactive detection showed a significant reduction for CD4 in 7 of 8 subjects and for CD8 in 8 of 8. Because allograft tissue specimens were not available, migration of donor-reactive T cells into the graft, rather than deletion, may have occurred.

This clone was seen a few times. Which antigen it targets is not known. There are no base qualities to consult, and no much larger clone falls within one base. Thawed unstimulated PBMCs were stained for CD3, CD4 and CD8 and FACS-sorted into CD3+CD4+ and CD3+CD8+ populations. Each of the 8 studied subjects was randomized to immunosuppression withdrawal. Genomic DNA was isolated with the Qiagen DNeasy Blood and Tissue Kit. Sequences ENHRY (CDR1) and SYGVKD (CDR2) are obtained from the germline V gene. From cysteine to phenylalanine, the CDR3 is 13 amino acids long. The CDR3 DNA has 39 bases and is translated from base 1. V lost 6 bases and J lost 5 bases; the stretch between them is 10 bases long. Frozen genomic DNA underwent high-throughput TCRbeta CDR3 sequencing by immunoSEQ, including PCR amplification, mapping, bias correction and internal controls. On the study's bioinformatics: Productive rearrangements were kept, and unique TCRbeta sequences were defined by CDR3 nucleotide sequence plus V and J gene. For a sequence to be called donor-reactive, it needed a frequency of at least 0.01% and at least 5-fold expansion in CFSE-low cells compared with unstimulated pre-transplant cells. Minimum frequency thresholds were set for each subject based on the unstimulated sample with the lowest template count, ensuring at least 90% detection power. Repertoire turnover was measured by Jensen-Shannon divergence between the top 1000 TCRbeta sequences post- and pre-transplant. Changes in detection of donor-reactive sequences were tested with two-sided Fisher's exact tests. Held by TCRdb, this immuneACCESS table contains in-frame sequences only and omits some clones. Under half of the omission traces to an unresolved V gene where checked; the cause of the rest is unknown. V, J and clone size are taken as reported in that table, and D and trimming were inferred from the DNA itself. This sample lists tens of thousands of clones; approximately 82% were detected once. Less than 3.5% of the sample is held by the ten biggest clonotypes.

The V and J segments used are TRBV10-3 and TRBJ2-2; the D gene is not confidently resolved. This TCR was recovered from a human patient who received a liver transplant. Some T cells present after a transplant may be cells of the graft donor. This specimen consisted of CD4+ T cells from blood, obtained at the 22-month timepoint. The CDR3 corresponds to CAISQLVTGELFF. DNA sequence: TGTGCCATCAGCCAGTTAGTAACCGGGGAGCTGTTTTTT.